This TCR beta chain was sequenced in a study of OX40 agonist ivuxolimab in advanced cancers. For the study at large: In three patients, partial responses were observed, one with hepatocellular carcinoma and two with cutaneous melanoma. Regarding the study as a whole: Some of the nonresponding patients also showed low levels of normalized T-cell clonal expansion. The mean number of expanded clones was higher in CD8+ T cells than in CD4+. The study observed clonal expansion of CD4+ and CD8+ blood T cells by week 6 at 0.1 to 3.0 mg/kg.

This clone is medium-sized in the sample. Antigen unknown. Sequencing used immunoSEQ multiplex PCR; TCRdb keeps in-frame clones, though not all of them. The sample has roughly 70,000 clones, around 85% seen once. Sequenced material: CD4+ or CD8+ T cells sorted from blood, taken in a trial of the OX40 agonist ivuxolimab. The clonotype originates from an adult with an advanced solid tumor such as melanoma, head and neck, liver or kidney cancer.

The CDR3: CASSQDRTVWAEQYF. The DNA of the CDR3 is TGTGCCAGCAGCCAAGATAGGACAGTGTGGGCCGAGCAGTACTTC. The chain links TRBV4-2 to TRBJ2-7; TRBD1 is a possible D gene (6 bases). In germline, CDR1 is LGHNA, CDR2 YNFKEQ. CDR3 size: 15 residues. V lost 0 bases and J lost 6, with 15 bases in between.